Detailed here is one T cell receptor beta chain. The sample is drawn from a study of PD-1 blockade in mismatch repair-deficient tumors. Libraries were prepared by immunoSEQ multiplex PCR; TCRdb keeps only in-frame clonotypes and omits some of them. The sample lists some 120,000 clones; roughly 86% were seen once. This CDR3 contains 14 residues. V was shortened by 1 base and J by 4 bases, with 8 bases between the two germline ends. The germline V gene encodes CDR1 LGHNT and CDR2 FRNRAP. The rearrangement joins TRBV12-5 to TRBJ2-1; the D is unclear. The sequence was collected from an adult with mismatch repair-deficient cancer. This specimen was peripheral blood, taken 44 weeks after starting pembrolizumab. This CDR3 is CASGLDGLYNEQFF. CDR3 nucleotide sequence: TGTGCTAGTGGTTTGGACGGCCTATACAATGAGCAGTTCTTC.